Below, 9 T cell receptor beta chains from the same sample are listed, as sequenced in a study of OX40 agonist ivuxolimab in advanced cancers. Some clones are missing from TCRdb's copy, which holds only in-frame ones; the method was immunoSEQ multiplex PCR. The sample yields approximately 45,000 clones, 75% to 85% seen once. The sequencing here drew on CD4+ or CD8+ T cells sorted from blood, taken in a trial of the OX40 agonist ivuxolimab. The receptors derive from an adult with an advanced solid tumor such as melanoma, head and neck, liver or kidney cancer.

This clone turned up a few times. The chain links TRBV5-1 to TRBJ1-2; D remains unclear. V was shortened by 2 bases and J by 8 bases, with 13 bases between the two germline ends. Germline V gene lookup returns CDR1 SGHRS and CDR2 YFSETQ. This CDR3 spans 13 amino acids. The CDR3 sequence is CASSFGLVEGYTF. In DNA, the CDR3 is TGCGCCAGCAGCTTTGGCTTAGTGGAGGGCTACACCTTC. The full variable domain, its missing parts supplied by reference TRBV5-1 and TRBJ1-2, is KAGVTQTPRYLIKTRGQQVTLSCSPISGHRSVSWYQQTPGQGLQFLFEYFSETQRNKGNFPGRFSGRQFSNSRSEMNVSTLELGDSALYLCASSFGLVEGYTFGSGTRLTVV.

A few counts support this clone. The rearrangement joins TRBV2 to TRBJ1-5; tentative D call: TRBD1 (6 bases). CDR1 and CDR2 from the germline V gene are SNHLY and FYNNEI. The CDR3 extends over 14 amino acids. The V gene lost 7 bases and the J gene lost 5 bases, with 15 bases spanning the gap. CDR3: CASMSDRTHQPQHF. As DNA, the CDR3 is TGTGCCAGCATGAGCGACAGGACGCATCAGCCCCAGCATTTT.

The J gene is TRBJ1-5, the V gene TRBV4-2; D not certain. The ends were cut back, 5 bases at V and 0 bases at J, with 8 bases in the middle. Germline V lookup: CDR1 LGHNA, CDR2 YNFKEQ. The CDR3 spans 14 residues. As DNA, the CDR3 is TGTGCCAGCAGCATAGAATATAGCAATCAGCCCCAGCATTTT. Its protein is CASSIEYSNQPQHF.

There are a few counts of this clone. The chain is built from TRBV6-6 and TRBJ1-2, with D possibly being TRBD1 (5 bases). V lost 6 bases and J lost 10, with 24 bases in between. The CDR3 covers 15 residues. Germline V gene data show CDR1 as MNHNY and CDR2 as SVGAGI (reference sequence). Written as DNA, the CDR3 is TGTGCCAGCAGGCCTTCCGGGGGAGCTAGCTACGCCTACACCTTC. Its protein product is CASRPSGGASYAYTF.

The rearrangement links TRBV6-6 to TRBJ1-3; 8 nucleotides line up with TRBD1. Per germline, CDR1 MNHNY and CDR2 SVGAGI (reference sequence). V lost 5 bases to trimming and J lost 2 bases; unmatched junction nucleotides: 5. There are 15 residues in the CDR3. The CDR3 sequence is CASSHSTGAGNTIYF. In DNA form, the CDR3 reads TGTGCCAGCAGTCATTCGACAGGGGCTGGAAACACCATATATTTT.

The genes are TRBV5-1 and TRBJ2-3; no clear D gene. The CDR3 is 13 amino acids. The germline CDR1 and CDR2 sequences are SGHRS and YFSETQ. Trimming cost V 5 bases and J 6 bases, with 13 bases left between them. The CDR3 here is CASRWSQGDTQYF. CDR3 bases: TGCGCCAGCAGGTGGAGCCAAGGTGATACGCAGTATTTT.

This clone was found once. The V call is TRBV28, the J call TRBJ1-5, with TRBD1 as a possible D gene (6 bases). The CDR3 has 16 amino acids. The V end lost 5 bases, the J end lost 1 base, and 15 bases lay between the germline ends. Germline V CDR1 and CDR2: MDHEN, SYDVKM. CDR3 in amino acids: CASSPLTTGSNQPQHF. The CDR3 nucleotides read TGTGCCAGCAGTCCCTTGACCACAGGGAGCAATCAGCCCCAGCATTTT.

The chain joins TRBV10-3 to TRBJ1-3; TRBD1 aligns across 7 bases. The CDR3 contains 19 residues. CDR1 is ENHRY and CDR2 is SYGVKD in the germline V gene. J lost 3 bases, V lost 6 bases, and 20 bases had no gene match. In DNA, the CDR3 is TGTGCCATCAGATTAATAGAGTACCGAGCAGGGGGGTTTGGAAACACCATATATTTT. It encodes CAIRLIEYRAGGFGNTIYF.

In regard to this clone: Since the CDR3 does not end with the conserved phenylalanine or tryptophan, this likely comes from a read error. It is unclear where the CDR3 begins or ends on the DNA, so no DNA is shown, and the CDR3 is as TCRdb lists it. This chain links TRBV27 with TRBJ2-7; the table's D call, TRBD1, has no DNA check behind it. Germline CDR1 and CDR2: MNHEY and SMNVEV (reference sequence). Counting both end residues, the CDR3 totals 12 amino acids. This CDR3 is CASSFSTGAYGA.